This T cell receptor beta chain was recovered during a study of T-cell reconstitution after alpha-beta-depleted transplantation in children (dated by TCRdb to 2016 to 2017). With respect to the entire study: Using TCR repertoire profiling, the study followed T-cell immune reconstitution in a quantitative way in children after TCRalphabeta/CD19-depleted allogeneic hematopoietic cell transplantation. Overall study outcomes, separate from this receptor: Over the following months the frequencies of hyperexpanded clones went down, and after one year T-cell counts and TCRbeta diversity were mostly credited to newly produced T cells. In some patients, the high TCRbeta diversity seen at day 60 was put down to recipient T cells and intrathymic progenitors that had survived conditioning. The apparently early alphabetaT-cell count recovery about two months after transplant was reportedly dependent on only several hundred rapidly expanded clones derived from non-depleted graft cells.

About this clonotype itself: Its antigen has not been determined. One base away there is no much larger clone; base qualities are not given.

CDR1 DFQATT and CDR2 SNEGSKA were looked up in the germline V gene (reference sequence). Trimming leaves V shorter by 3 bases and J shorter by 6 bases, with the junction holding 10 bases beyond the gene matches. Counted from cysteine to phenylalanine, this CDR3 has 14 amino acids. The read is trimmed to its CDR3 DNA, 42 bases read in frame from base 1. The library relied on PCR. The listed sequencing device is Illumina HiSeq 2500. TCR libraries were prepared with molecular barcoding, using unique molecular identifiers to normalize TCRbeta repertoire quantification. Starting from the raw public reads, TCRdb applied fastp trimming at Q25, assembled clones with MiXCR and retained in-frame beta chains. Rows with a matching CDR3 protein are joined into one entry that keeps the most common DNA and genes. The sample data list around 130,000 distinct CDR3 sequences, and more than 9.5% of these were observed just once. The top ten clones comprise 24% of the sample.

The treatment or condition label on this specimen signifies: allogeneic hematopoietic cell transplantation with graft depleted of TCRalphabeta T cells and CD19 B cells. The children who served as transplant recipients had been given grafts of TCRalphabeta/CD19-depleted allogeneic hematopoietic cells. This clonotype was sampled from a girl younger than two who had a stem cell transplant for combined immunodeficiency, so the T cells may come from the graft donor. This specimen was PBMCs, mostly from graft donor cells, taken 180 days after TCRalphabeta/CD19-depleted stem cell transplant. The V and J genes are TRBV20-1 and TRBJ2-7; 8 bases in the middle match TRBD2. The DNA is as follows: TGCAGTGCTAGGGAAGTTGGCGGGAGGAGCGAGCAGTACTTC. It encodes CSAREVGGRSEQYF.